This T cell receptor beta chain is from a study of shared clonotypes between healthy human individuals. Germline loops: CDR1 MNHEY, CDR2 SVGAGI. V was clipped by 7 bases and J by 6 bases, with 16 bases between them. This CDR3 has 14 amino acids. TCRdb's copy holds only in-frame clones and misses some; the assay was immunoSEQ multiplex PCR. The data contain fewer than 1.6 million clones, just under 99% of them seen just once; the ten biggest clones take up roughly 0.35%. Donors included only healthy HIV-negative adults lacking recent acute infections or vaccinations. Caucasian adults residing in Nashville, Tennessee made up all the donors.

The sequencing sample was made of naive CD4+ T cells sorted from blood. As for subset: CD45RA+ positively selected. The receptor's source is a man aged 30-40 years in good health. The chain carries TRBV6-5 and TRBJ1-5, with TRBD1 as a possible D gene (5 bases). CDR3 nucleotides: TGTGCCAGCAAACAGACAGCCGGGGTTCAGCCCCAGCATTTT. It translates to CASKQTAGVQPQHF.